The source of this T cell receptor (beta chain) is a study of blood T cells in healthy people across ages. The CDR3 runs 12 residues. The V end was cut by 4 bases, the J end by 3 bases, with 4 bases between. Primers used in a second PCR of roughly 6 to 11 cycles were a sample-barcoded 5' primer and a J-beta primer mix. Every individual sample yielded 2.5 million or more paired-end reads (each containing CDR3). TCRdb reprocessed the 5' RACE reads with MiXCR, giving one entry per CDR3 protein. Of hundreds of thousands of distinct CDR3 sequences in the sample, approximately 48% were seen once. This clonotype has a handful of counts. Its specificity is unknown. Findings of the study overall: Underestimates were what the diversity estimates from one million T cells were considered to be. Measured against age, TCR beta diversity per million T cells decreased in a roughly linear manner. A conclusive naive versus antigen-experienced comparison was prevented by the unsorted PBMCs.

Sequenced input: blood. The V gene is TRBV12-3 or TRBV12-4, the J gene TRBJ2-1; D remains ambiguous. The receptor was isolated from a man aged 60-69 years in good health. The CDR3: CASSWGYNEQFF. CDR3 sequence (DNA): TGTGCCAGCAGTTGGGGCTACAATGAGCAGTTCTTC.